This TCR beta chain was captured by sequencing in a study of CD8 T cells in ankylosing spondylitis. Via MiXCR, TCRdb re-called the 5' RACE reads, giving one row per CDR3 protein. The sample records roughly 150,000 distinct CDR3 sequences, about a third being singletons. CDR3 length: 16 residues. In germline, CDR1 is SGHAT, CDR2 FQNNGV. Trimming took 5 bases from V and 7 from J, leaving 22 bases between them. This chain links TRBV11-2 with TRBJ2-3; tentative D call: TRBD2 (6 bases). The origin of this receptor is a male donor with ankylosing spondylitis. The sample consisted of synovial fluid, either unsorted or a sorted T cell fraction (not recorded which). CDR3 DNA sequence: TGTGCCAGCAGCCGTACTCGCGGGGATCTTCCCCATACGCAGTATTTT. Its translation: CASSRTRGDLPHTQYF.